This TCR beta chain emerged from a study of cytomegalovirus exposure and HLA in healthy donors. For the study at large: The study's early data release held approximately 91 million unique TCRs from HLA-typed donors.

Study-wide points: A link between a missense DCLRE1C variant and TCR beta V- and J-gene trimming emerged from a later analysis. As was reported, the classifier diagnosed cytomegalovirus status with high specificity and sensitivity.

13 Jbeta primers and 60 Vbeta primers were used for the PCR. Profiling relied on immunoSEQ multiplex PCR, and the TCRdb table lists in-frame clones only, not all of them. This sample's table has around 140,000 clones. Comments on this clone: Its antigen is unidentified.

J gave up 7 bases and V 0 bases, and 6 bases lay outside the gene matches. Germline V gives CDR1 MNHEY, CDR2 SVGAGI. The CDR3 is 15 residues long. The sequence was obtained from a woman between 40 and 55 years old in good health and CMV-seronegative. Specimen: PBMCs. This chain links TRBV6-5 with TRBJ1-5; 7 positions match TRBD1. In nucleotides, the CDR3 is TGTGCCAGCAGTTACTCACAGGGGCGGCGGCAGCCCCAGCATTTT. This sequence encodes CASSYSQGRRQPQHF.